Each of the 31 T cell receptor beta chains below was sequenced from the same sample in a study of beta chain features in type 1 diabetes. General observations from the study: Shorter TCRB CDR3s, moderately but significantly so, were found in Type 1 diabetes patients in all four CD4+ subsets.

Antigen specificity for these receptors is unknown. Reverse transcription of all isolated RNA meant that expressed TCRB transcripts were sequenced. Only in-frame clones appear in the TCRdb table, and some are missing; sequencing was by immunoSEQ multiplex PCR. The repertoire includes some 700,000 clones, 13% of them detected once, and about 0.02% sits in the top ten. Sequencing was performed on naive CD4+ T cells from blood. These receptors all come from a young man with type 1 diabetes.

The chain recombines TRBV2 with TRBJ2-5, with 8 bases identical to TRBD2. This CDR3 has 16 amino acids. Germline V gene sequence: CDR1 SNHLY, CDR2 FYNNEI. Trimming took 6 bases from V and 4 from J; bases not matched to a gene: 13. This CDR3 is CASRGVPGLGGETQYF. Here the CDR3 DNA reads TGTGCCAGCAGAGGGGTCCCGGGACTAGGTGGAGAGACCCAGTACTTC.

The chain employs TRBV11-3 and TRBJ2-3, with no clear D. V lost 5 bases to trimming and J lost 2 bases, with 11 bases between them. The CDR3 extends over 14 amino acids. CDR1 is SGHNT and CDR2 is YENEEA in the germline V gene. The CDR3 sequence: CASSPLGFTDTQYF. The CDR3 nucleotides are TGTGCCAGCAGCCCCCTGGGTTTCACAGATACGCAGTATTTT.

This clone was picked up a small number of times. The same CDR3 is also encoded by other DNA sequences in this sample. The rearrangement links TRBV29-1 to TRBJ1-4; D is unresolved. The CDR3 spans 12 residues. Per the germline V gene, CDR1 is SQVTM and CDR2 is ANQGSEA. Trimming took 1 base from V and 8 from J, leaving 8 bases between them. The CDR3 here is CSVEGAGEKLFF. The CDR3 DNA follows: TGCAGCGTTGAAGGCGCGGGAGAAAAACTGTTTTTT.

This clone was seen more than once but under ten times. The chain recombines TRBV6-1 with TRBJ1-6; D is ambiguous. The V and J ends lost 2 bases and 8 bases respectively, with 10 bases between them. The V gene's germline CDR1 is MNHNS and CDR2 SASEGT. This CDR3 is 14 amino acids long. The CDR3 is CASSERGPDSPLHF. The CDR3 DNA reads TGTGCCAGCAGTGAACGCGGTCCCGATTCACCCCTCCACTTT.

This clone was seen more than once but under ten times. The chain employs TRBV7-9 and TRBJ2-5; D is unresolved. Per the germline V gene, CDR1 is SEHNR and CDR2 is FQNEAQ (reference sequence). The CDR3 runs 13 residues. The V end lost 5 bases, the J end lost 5 bases, and 12 bases lay between the germline ends. The CDR3 loop is CASSHESPETQYF. The CDR3 nucleotides read TGTGCCAGCAGCCACGAATCGCCTGAGACCCAGTACTTC.

This chain links TRBV30 with TRBJ2-3; the match to TRBD2 covers 13 bases. Germline CDR1 reads GTSNPN; CDR2 reads SVGIG (reference sequence). This CDR3 is built from 19 residues. The V gene end was trimmed by 2 bases and the J gene end by 1 base; junction bases not matched to a gene: 12. The chain's CDR3 is CAWSPGLAGVTKGTDTQYF. CDR3 DNA: TGTGCCTGGAGTCCCGGACTAGCGGGGGTAACGAAGGGCACAGATACGCAGTATTTT.

This clone was detected only a few times. CDR3 loop: CAISGPLGEQYF. The CDR3 DNA follows: TGTGCCATCAGTGGTCCCCTGGGCGAGCAGTACTTC. The chain is built from TRBV10-3 and TRBJ2-7; D uncertain. Trimming stripped 4 bases from V and 6 bases from J, with 10 bases between. This CDR3 is built from 12 residues. Germline V gene data show CDR1 as ENHRY and CDR2 as SYGVKD.

The genes are TRBV10-3 and TRBJ1-4; D gene ambiguous. Germline V gene sequence: CDR1 ENHRY, CDR2 SYGVKD. V dropped 10 bases and J dropped 2 bases, with 20 bases sitting between them. This CDR3 comprises 16 residues. As DNA, the CDR3 is TGTGCCACCAGAGGTGGGATGAGTGGGACTAATGAAAAACTGTTTTTT. Translating it yields CATRGGMSGTNEKLFF.

The chain combines TRBV6-1 with TRBJ2-3, with 9 bases lining up with TRBD2. Germline CDR1 MNHNS, CDR2 SASEGT. With V trimmed by 3 bases and J by 3 bases, 4 bases remained unmatched. CDR3 size: 15 residues. The CDR3 coding sequence is TGTGCCAGCAGTGACGTGGGACTAGCAACAGATACGCAGTATTTT. It yields the protein CASSDVGLATDTQYF.

The chain couples TRBV30 to TRBJ2-4; tentatively, D is TRBD2 (6 bases). CDR3 length: 16 amino acids. The germline V and J ends were trimmed by 0 bases and 5 bases, with 17 bases remaining between them. The germline CDR1 and CDR2 sequences are GTSNPN and SVGIG (reference sequence). The CDR3: CAWSVGGSSGQNIQYF. For the CDR3, the DNA is TGTGCCTGGAGTGTGGGAGGCTCCTCTGGCCAAAACATTCAGTACTTC.

This clone was seen only a few times. The chain uses TRBV6-5 and TRBJ1-3; D unresolved. The CDR3 totals 16 residues. The V and J ends lost 0 bases and 0 bases respectively, with 9 bases between them. Germline CDR1 MNHEY, CDR2 SVGAGI. In DNA form, the CDR3 reads TGTGCCAGCAGTTACTCGAGGTTAAGCTCTGGAAACACCATATATTTT. This gives the protein CASSYSRLSSGNTIYF.

The V call is TRBV5-1, the J call TRBJ1-2; D is undetermined. This CDR3 region has 15 residues. The germline V gene encodes CDR1 SGHRS and CDR2 YFSETQ. The V gene lost 2 bases and the J gene lost 3 bases, with 14 bases spanning the gap. The CDR3 spells CASSFDSRGDYGYTF. The CDR3 coding sequence is TGCGCCAGCAGCTTTGACTCGCGTGGGGACTATGGCTACACCTTC.

This clone was seen a few times. This CDR3 is also generated by other DNA sequences in the sample. The chain recombines TRBV29-1 with TRBJ2-7; tentative D call: TRBD1 (5 bases). This CDR3 has 12 amino acids. CDR1 is SQVTM, CDR2 ANQGSEA, per germline. V was cut by 5 bases and J by 3 bases, with 11 bases left in between. The CDR3, as DNA: TGCAGCGTTTCAGGGCCGAGCTACGAGCAGTACTTC. Translating gives CSVSGPSYEQYF.

This clone has a handful of counts. The chain is built from TRBV29-1 and TRBJ2-3; no clear D. Germline values: CDR1 SQVTM, CDR2 ANQGSEA. Trimming removed 7 bases from V and 5 bases from J, with 10 bases in between. This CDR3 has 11 residues. The CDR3 DNA reads TGCAGCGCCCGGACGGGAGATACGCAGTATTTT. This encodes CSARTGDTQYF.

In regard to this clone: Additional DNA sequences in this sample encode the identical CDR3. V usage is TRBV7-9 and J usage is TRBJ2-3; no clear D gene. Trimming shortened V by 2 bases and J by 4 bases, and 4 bases separated the two germline ends. There are 12 residues in the CDR3. Germline loops: CDR1 SEHNR, CDR2 FQNEAQ (reference sequence). CDR3 amino acids: CASSLPPDTQYF. CDR3 nucleotides: TGTGCCAGCAGCTTACCGCCAGATACGCAGTATTTT.

The chain is built from TRBV15 and TRBJ1-5; 7 bases map to TRBD1. This CDR3 is 16 amino acids long. Germline V lookup: CDR1 LNHNV, CDR2 YYDKDF (reference sequence). V was clipped by 4 bases and J by 0 bases; unmatched bases: 6. The CDR3, as DNA: TGTGCCACCAGCAATGACAGGGCTTCTAGCAATCAGCCCCAGCATTTT. It translates to CATSNDRASSNQPQHF.

This clone was detected only a few times. The chain recombines TRBV2 with TRBJ2-5, with 10 bases aligning to TRBD1. CDR3 length: 13 residues. Germline V gene data show CDR1 as SNHLY and CDR2 as FYNNEI. In DNA, the CDR3 is TGTACCTCGGACAGGGGGAGGGGAGAGACCCAGTACTTC. Encoded protein: CTSDRGRGETQYF.

This clone appeared a few times. The germline gene is not matched at one end of the junction; a read error may be the cause. The rearrangement joins TRBV7-7 to TRBJ2-5; D is undetermined. The CDR3 runs 15 residues. In germline, CDR1 is SSHAT, CDR2 FNYEAQ (reference sequence). The CDR3 here is CASSLEIQPQETQYF. CDR3 bases: TGTGCTAGCAGCTTAGAGATTCAGCCGCAAGAGACCCAGTACTTC.

The sample holds a few counts of this clone. This sequence joins TRBV7-3 and TRBJ2-5; TRBD2 is a possible D gene (5 bases). Per germline, CDR1 SGHTA and CDR2 FQGTGA. The CDR3 covers 14 residues. V shed 5 bases and J shed 2 bases, with 12 bases lying between them. In DNA form, the CDR3 reads TGTGCCAGCAGCGCCGCCGGACTTCAAGAGACCCAGTACTTC. Translating it yields CASSAAGLQETQYF.

The sample holds a few counts of this clone. CDR3 bases: TGTGCCAGCAGCGAGGAGGACACTGAAGCTTTCTTT. It codes for CASSEEDTEAFF. This chain links TRBV11-3 with TRBJ1-1; the D is unclear. CDR3 length: 12 amino acids. CDR1 SGHNT and CDR2 YENEEA come from the germline V gene. V was cut by 5 bases and J by 3 bases, with 7 bases left in between.

There are a few counts of this clone. This chain links TRBV19 with TRBJ1-4; D remains unclear. Germline CDR1 and CDR2: LNHDA and SQIVND (reference sequence). The CDR3 runs 13 residues. The germline V and J ends were trimmed by 7 bases and 0 bases, with 6 bases remaining between them. The CDR3 DNA is TGTGCCAGTAAAAGGGCAACTAATGAAAAACTGTTTTTT. Its protein product is CASKRATNEKLFF. Full variable domain (outside the CDR3, taken from reference TRBV19 and TRBJ1-4): DGGITQSPKYLFRKEGQNVTLSCEQNLNHDAMYWYRQDPGQGLRLIYYSQIVNDFQKGDIAEGYSVSREKKESFPLTVTSAQKNPTAFYLCASKRATNEKLFFGSGTQLSVL.

In this sample, this clone turned up a few times. This chain links TRBV30 with TRBJ1-2; the D gene is possibly TRBD1 (6 bases). Per germline, CDR1 GTSNPN and CDR2 SVGIG (reference sequence). Deletions cut 3 bases from V and 0 bases from J, with 14 bases between. The CDR3 loop spans 15 amino acids. This chain's CDR3 is CAWRTTGGANYGYTF. CDR3 in DNA: TGTGCCTGGAGAACGACAGGAGGAGCTAACTATGGCTACACCTTC.

The chain has TRBV7-6 and TRBJ2-5; TRBD2 agrees at 15 bases. This CDR3 spans 17 amino acids. CDR1 SGHVS and CDR2 FNYEAQ come from the germline V gene. The V gene end was trimmed by 5 bases and the J gene end by 5 bases; junction bases not matched to a gene: 9. This CDR3 is CASSAIGLAGGPETQYF. Written as DNA, the CDR3 is TGTGCCAGCAGCGCAATAGGACTAGCGGGGGGGCCCGAGACCCAGTACTTC.

This clone was detected a few times. The same CDR3 arises from other DNA sequences in this sample as well. The chain carries TRBV28 and TRBJ2-5; 7 nucleotides line up with TRBD1. The CDR3 loop spans 14 amino acids. The V segment lost 6 bases and the J segment 2 bases; nucleotides outside the gene matches: 6. Germline CDR1 and CDR2: MDHEN and SYDVKM. CDR3 region: CASSLGGRQETQYF. The CDR3 DNA is TGTGCCAGCAGCTTAGGGGGCAGACAAGAGACCCAGTACTTC. Full variable domain (rest looked up from reference TRBV28 and TRBJ2-5): DVKVTQSSRYLVKRTGEKVFLECVQDMDHENMFWYRQDPGLGLRLIYFSYDVKMKEKGDIPEGYSVSREKKERFSLILESASTNQTSMYLCASSLGGRQETQYFGPGTRLLVL.

This clone was observed a handful of times. The junction differs from germline at one of its ends, possibly a read error. The chain joins TRBV7-3 to TRBJ2-5, with 8 nucleotides matching TRBD1. This CDR3 contains 15 residues. Germline CDR1 reads SGHTA; CDR2 reads FQGTGA. DNA for the CDR3: TGTGCCAGCAGCCTAACTCAGGGGGCAGGAGAGACCCAGTACTTC. Translating it yields CASSLTQGAGETQYF.

This clone showed up just once. V gene TRBV30 combines with J gene TRBJ1-2; D is perhaps TRBD1 (5 bases). Germline V gene data show CDR1 as GTSNPN and CDR2 as SVGIG (reference sequence). This CDR3 has 14 residues. Trimming took off 1 base at V and 3 bases at J, with 12 bases between the two ends. CDR3 in DNA: TGTGCCTGGAGTGACGGCAGGGTGTACTATGGCTACACCTTC. Its protein is CAWSDGRVYYGYTF.

The sample holds a few counts of this clone. This chain links TRBV7-9 with TRBJ1-1; D may be TRBD1 (5 bases). There are 17 residues in the CDR3. Between the trimmed V and J ends, which lost 4 bases and 0 bases, there was a span of 18 bases. The V gene's germline CDR1 is SEHNR and CDR2 FQNEAQ (reference sequence). The CDR3 here is CASSSTYLDRMNTEAFF. CDR3 in DNA: TGTGCCAGCAGCTCCACATATTTAGACAGAATGAACACTGAAGCTTTCTTT.

V is TRBV2 and J is TRBJ1-4, with 8 bases fitting TRBD1. V shed 4 bases and J 7 bases; nucleotides not matched to a gene: 5. CDR1 and CDR2 (germline): SNHLY, FYNNEI. This CDR3 is 14 amino acids long. CDR3 amino acids: CASSGQGAGEKLFF. CDR3 DNA: TGTGCCAGCAGTGGGCAGGGGGCTGGTGAAAAACTGTTTTTT.

The rearrangement links TRBV18 to TRBJ1-2; the D is unclear. Per the germline V gene, CDR1 is KGHSH and CDR2 is LQKENI. The CDR3 has 13 residues. The V end was cut by 6 bases, the J end by 4 bases, with 12 bases between. CDR3 residues: CASSLSLGYGYTF. DNA of the CDR3: TGTGCCAGCTCCCTTTCGTTGGGCTATGGCTACACCTTC.

This clone was seen a handful of times. The genes are TRBV30 and TRBJ1-5; D unresolved. CDR1 is GTSNPN and CDR2 is SVGIG in the germline V gene (reference sequence). V was trimmed by 2 bases and J by 3 bases, leaving 11 bases between them. The CDR3 is 14 amino acids. Written as DNA, the CDR3 is TGTGCCTGGAGTTCCGGCGCGGCCAATCAGCCCCAGCATTTT. Translating it yields CAWSSGAANQPQHF.

This clone was found a few times. V is TRBV15 and J is TRBJ2-1; 10 bases are a match to TRBD2. Germline-derived CDR1 and CDR2 are LNHNV and YYDKDF (reference sequence). V dropped 1 base and J dropped 0; count of bases not matched to a gene: 9. The CDR3 length is 19 residues. The CDR3 DNA follows: TGTGCCACCAGCAGAGTGACTAGCGGGTTCCCAAACTCCTACAATGAGCAGTTCTTC. Translating it yields CATSRVTSGFPNSYNEQFF.